The source of this T cell receptor (beta chain) is a study of cytotoxic CD8 clonotypes in ibrutinib-treated CLL. Looked up from germline, CDR1 is WNHNN and CDR2 is SYGVQD (reference sequence). The CDR3 loop spans 13 amino acids. Trimming cost V 8 bases and J 7 bases, with 14 bases left between them. The sample holds a few counts of this clone. Sequencing used immunoSEQ multiplex PCR; TCRdb keeps in-frame clones, though not all of them. The profile shows fewer than 400,000 clones, about 64% of them singletons. This receptor was taken from a human donor with chronic lymphocytic leukemia. Here the sequenced sample was PBMCs, taken after 36 months of ibrutinib treatment. J is TRBJ2-2 and V is TRBV10-1; perhaps D is TRBD1 or TRBD2 (5 bases each). The chain's CDR3 is CASSQGEIGELFF. The CDR3 DNA is TGCGCCAGCTCTCAGGGAGAGATCGGGGAGCTGTTTTTT.